This entry features one T cell receptor beta chain sequence. The data were obtained in a study of control samples from healthy donors and cancer patients. This CDR3 has 16 amino acids. Germline values: CDR1 LNHDA, CDR2 SQIVND (reference sequence). With 6 bases clipped from V and 0 bases from J, the junction kept 7 bases outside the gene matches. TCRdb's table, derived via immunoSEQ multiplex PCR, lists solely in-frame clones and lacks some. In the table there are 110,000 or so clones, 90% of which are singletons. The source is a human donor in good health. The donor label of this sample is uncertain. The sequenced material came from blood. This sequence joins TRBV19 and TRBJ2-2; 7 nucleotides line up with TRBD1. Here the CDR3 reads CASRADRDANTGELFF. The CDR3 region has the DNA TGTGCCAGTAGAGCCGACAGGGACGCGAACACCGGGGAGCTGTTTTTT.